Presented here are 29 T cell receptor beta chains from one specimen sequenced in a study of CD8 T cells in Susac syndrome. cDNA came from around 0.5 to 1 ug RNA primed by random hexamers. TCRdb called the immunoSEQ multiplex PCR reads again in MiXCR, with one record for every CDR3 protein. The sample comprises some 63,000 distinct CDR3 sequences, over 85% of which are singletons, and 0.5% to 0.7% rests with the top ten. The sample comprised CD8+ T cells from PBMCs. The receptors stem from a human donor with multiple sclerosis.

The CDR3 is CASSQDRYYEQYF. The CDR3 DNA reads TGCGCCAGCAGCCAAGATCGGTACTACGAGCAGTACTTC. The chain has TRBV4-3 and TRBJ2-7; D is uncertain. Between the trimmed V and J ends, which lost 0 bases and 3 bases, there was a span of 6 bases. CDR1 LGHNA and CDR2 YSLEER come from the germline V gene. This CDR3 has 13 residues.

There are a few counts of this clonotype. The CDR3 sequence: CASSPGTGYQPQHF. The CDR3 coding sequence is TGTGCCAGCAGTCCCGGGACAGGATATCAGCCCCAGCATTTT. J is TRBJ1-5 and V is TRBV27; 8 nucleotides match TRBD1. This CDR3 is built from 14 residues. J lost 5 bases, V lost 5 bases, and 5 bases had no gene match. CDR1 is MNHEY and CDR2 is SMNVEV in the germline V gene (reference sequence).

This clonotype was recorded only once. The chain has TRBV27 and TRBJ1-5, with 8 bases fitting TRBD1. Trimming took 6 bases from V and 2 from J; bases not matched to a gene: 3. The V gene's germline CDR1 is MNHEY and CDR2 SMNVEV (reference sequence). The CDR3 runs 14 residues. The CDR3 loop is CASRVGQGNQPQHF. The CDR3 DNA reads TGTGCCAGCAGGGTGGGACAGGGCAATCAGCCCCAGCATTTT.

J is TRBJ2-3 and V is TRBV27; D is unclear. Deletions cut 6 bases from V and 3 bases from J, with 13 bases between. This CDR3 is built from 14 residues. Germline V gene data show CDR1 as MNHEY and CDR2 as SMNVEV (reference sequence). The CDR3 nucleotides read TGTGCCAGCAGCTCTGTTATCCTTACAGATACGCAGTATTTT. Protein: CASSSVILTDTQYF.

This chain joins TRBV28 and TRBJ1-6; TRBD1 is a possible D gene (5 bases). CDR3 length: 14 residues. Germline lookup yields CDR1 MDHEN and CDR2 SYDVKM. V gave up 7 bases and J gave up 11 bases, with 18 bases separating them. CDR3 DNA sequence: TGTGCCAGCACCATTAGGGGTGAAGAGCCACCCCTCCACTTT. Translated, it gives CASTIRGEEPPLHF.

The chain couples TRBV29-1 to TRBJ1-2; a possible D gene is TRBD1 (6 bases). V lost 4 bases and J 6 bases, leaving 18 bases between the germline ends. CDR1 and CDR2 (germline): SQVTM, ANQGSEA. This CDR3 is 14 amino acids long. The CDR3 DNA reads TGCAGCGTTGTCCCGGGACACCCTCGGGATGGCTACACCTTC. Translating it yields CSVVPGHPRDGYTF.

The rearrangement joins TRBV4-1 to TRBJ1-1, with a weak D call TRBD1 (5 bases). The CDR3 extends over 16 amino acids. Germline CDR1 and CDR2: MGHRA and YSYEKL. V lost 0 bases and J 4 bases, leaving 15 bases between the germline ends. The DNA for the CDR3 is TGCGCCAGCAGCCAAGATTATGGGGGGTGGCCCACTGAAGCTTTCTTT. Translating it yields CASSQDYGGWPTEAFF.

This clonotype has a single count. Here the CDR3 reads CSAPKTRDRVLYQPQHF. In DNA form, the CDR3 reads TGCAGTGCGCCGAAAACCCGGGACAGGGTCTTATATCAGCCCCAGCATTTT. The V gene is TRBV20-1, the J gene TRBJ1-5, with 9 bases matching TRBD1. Germline CDR1 is DFQATT and CDR2 is SNEGSKA (reference sequence). With 6 bases clipped from V and 5 bases from J, the junction kept 17 bases outside the gene matches. The CDR3 contains 17 residues.

Only one count was recorded for this clonotype. The chain employs TRBV5-6 and TRBJ1-6; 11 bases are shared with TRBD1. The V and J ends lost 3 bases and 8 bases, in that order; junction bases with no gene match: 4. The CDR3 runs to 15 residues. Germline V gene sequence: CDR1 SGHDT, CDR2 YYEEEE. The CDR3 DNA is TGTGCCAGCAGCTACGGACAGGGGGCTGATTCACCCCTCCACTTT. This gives the protein CASSYGQGADSPLHF.

In this sample, this clonotype turned up once. The chain is built from TRBV27 and TRBJ1-5; D is unclear. This CDR3 region has 17 residues. Germline CDR1 is MNHEY and CDR2 is SMNVEV (reference sequence). V lost 0 bases, J lost 0 bases, and 12 bases lay in between. Here the CDR3 reads CASSLSNTPYSNQPQHF. In DNA, the CDR3 is TGTGCCAGCAGTTTATCGAACACACCCTATAGCAATCAGCCCCAGCATTTT.

This chain joins TRBV30 and TRBJ1-2, with D unresolved. The V and J ends lost 4 bases and 1 base respectively, with 10 bases between them. This CDR3 is built from 13 residues. Germline CDR1 and CDR2: GTSNPN and SVGIG (reference sequence). CDR3 sequence reads: CAWIEEDNYGYTF. Written as DNA, the CDR3 is TGTGCCTGGATTGAGGAGGATAACTATGGCTACACCTTC. The complete variable domain, with remaining parts taken from reference TRBV30 and TRBJ1-2, reads SQTIHQWPATLVQPVGSPLSLECTVEGTSNPNLYWYRQAAGRGLQLLFYSVGIGQISSEVPQNLSASRPQDRQFILSSKKLLLSDSGFYLCAWIEEDNYGYTFGSGTRLTVV.

The J gene is TRBJ1-1, the V gene TRBV24-1; unclear D gene. The CDR3 covers 12 residues. CDR1 and CDR2 (germline): KGHDR, SFDVKD. Between the trimmed V and J ends, which lost 3 bases and 3 bases, there was a span of 4 bases. For the CDR3, the DNA is TGTGCCACCAGTGATGGGGACACTGAAGCTTTCTTT. Encoded protein: CATSDGDTEAFF.

The V gene is TRBV29-1, the J gene TRBJ2-2, with 10 bases aligning to TRBD2. V gave up 0 bases and J gave up 4 bases; unmatched junction bases: 5. The CDR3 runs to 16 residues. Germline V CDR1 and CDR2: SQVTM, ANQGSEA. This chain's CDR3 is CSVEDLSGGFTGELFF. The CDR3 bases are TGCAGCGTTGAAGATCTTAGCGGGGGGTTCACCGGGGAGCTGTTTTTT.

This chain joins TRBV30 and TRBJ1-2, with 8 bases matching TRBD1. J was trimmed by 11 bases and V by 2 bases; bases with no gene match: 13. Germline V lookup: CDR1 GTSNPN, CDR2 SVGIG (reference sequence). The CDR3 is made up of 14 amino acids. CDR3 nucleotides: TGTGCCTGGAGTACAGGTCAGGGGGCCGACTGGTACACCTTC. This encodes CAWSTGQGADWYTF.

The rearrangement uses TRBV6-2 or TRBV6-3 and TRBJ1-1; D gene ambiguous. V shed 5 bases and J shed 6 bases, with 16 bases lying between them. Germline CDR1 and CDR2: MNHEY and SVGEGT. The CDR3 covers 14 residues. The CDR3 reads CASSVRAEWAEAFF. The CDR3 DNA reads as TGTGCCAGCAGTGTAAGGGCCGAGTGGGCTGAAGCTTTCTTT.

This chain uses TRBV29-1 with TRBJ2-1; TRBD2 matches 13 bases. V was pared by 1 base and J by 4 bases, with 1 base of the junction left unmatched. The CDR3 covers 15 residues. Germline values: CDR1 SQVTM, CDR2 ANQGSEA. The CDR3: CSVEGLAGGYNEQFF. DNA of the CDR3: TGCAGCGTTGAAGGACTAGCGGGGGGTTACAATGAGCAGTTCTTC.

This sequence joins TRBV7-8 and TRBJ2-1, with 9 bases that match TRBD2. Germline lookup yields CDR1 SGHVS and CDR2 FQNEAQ. The trim removed 5 bases at V and 7 bases at J, leaving 6 bases unmatched. This CDR3 spans 14 amino acids. CDR3 bases: TGTGCCAGCAGCCCTCGGACTAGCGAAAATGAGCAGTTCTTC. Its translation: CASSPRTSENEQFF.

This chain uses TRBV12-3 or TRBV12-4 with TRBJ2-7; 7 nucleotides line up with TRBD1. The CDR3 length is 15 residues. The V and J ends lost 6 bases and 3 bases, in that order; junction bases with no gene match: 11. The CDR3 DNA is TGTGCCAGCAGGTCCGACAGGGAACCTTACTACGAGCAGTACTTC. As protein: CASRSDREPYYEQYF.

V gene TRBV7-6 combines with J gene TRBJ2-7, with D possibly TRBD1 on 5 matching bases. Trimming shortened V by 2 bases and J by 5 bases, and 10 bases separated the two germline ends. The CDR3 has 13 residues. Germline CDR1 is SGHVS and CDR2 is FNYEAQ. The CDR3 region is CASSLSDIHEQYF. The CDR3 coding sequence is TGTGCCAGCAGCTTATCGGACATCCACGAGCAGTACTTC.

This sequence joins TRBV27 and TRBJ2-7; D perhaps matches TRBD1 (6 bases). The CDR3 sequence is 16 residues long. V lost 0 bases to trimming and J lost 2 bases, with 14 bases between them. CDR1 and CDR2 from the germline V gene are MNHEY and SMNVEV (reference sequence). This CDR3 reads CASSLSRGAGAYEQYF. The DNA of the CDR3 is TGTGCCAGCAGTTTATCGAGAGGGGCAGGGGCCTACGAGCAGTACTTC.

The chain couples TRBV12-3 or TRBV12-4 to TRBJ2-3, with 9 bases matching TRBD2. The CDR3 has 16 residues. The V segment lost 6 bases and the J segment 5 bases; nucleotides outside the gene matches: 12. CDR3 residues: CASRPSSSGVGDTQYF. CDR3 coding DNA: TGTGCCAGCAGGCCCTCCTCTAGCGGGGTTGGAGATACGCAGTATTTT.

V is TRBV29-1 and J is TRBJ2-1, with 14 bases fitting TRBD2. Germline values: CDR1 SQVTM, CDR2 ANQGSEA. The CDR3 has 16 residues. J gave up 2 bases and V 5 bases, and 5 bases lay outside the gene matches. CDR3 region: CSVLGLAGATYNEQFF. Written as DNA, the CDR3 is TGCAGCGTTTTGGGACTAGCGGGAGCAACCTACAATGAGCAGTTCTTC.

The V call is TRBV3-1, the J call TRBJ2-1, with 9 bases identical to TRBD2. Germline V lookup: CDR1 LGHDT, CDR2 YNNKEL (reference sequence). This CDR3 is built from 15 residues. Germline trimming cut 1 base from V and 6 bases from J; bases unmatched to any gene: 4. The CDR3 region is CASSQVGAGGNEQFF. CDR3 coding DNA: TGTGCCAGCAGCCAAGTAGGAGCGGGAGGCAATGAGCAGTTCTTC.

The chain carries TRBV20-1 and TRBJ2-7; perhaps D is TRBD1 or TRBD2 (5 bases each). CDR3 length: 16 amino acids. Germline lookup yields CDR1 DFQATT and CDR2 SNEGSKA (reference sequence). CDR3 in amino acids: CSASDLPGRPSYEQYF. CDR3 in DNA: TGCAGCGCCTCGGACTTACCGGGACGGCCCTCCTACGAGCAGTACTTC.

This chain links TRBV28 with TRBJ2-2; perhaps D is TRBD1 or TRBD2 (6 bases each). Trimming shortened V by 5 bases and J by 3 bases, and 13 bases separated the two germline ends. The germline gives CDR1 MDHEN, CDR2 SYDVKM. The CDR3 extends over 15 amino acids. The CDR3 loop is CASSGGNRDTGELFF. The CDR3 nucleotides are TGTGCCAGCAGTGGAGGGAACAGGGACACCGGGGAGCTGTTTTTT.

This rearrangement joins TRBV15 to TRBJ2-7; the D is unclear. CDR1 is LNHNV, CDR2 YYDKDF, per germline (reference sequence). V lost 0 bases, J lost 4 bases, and 16 bases lay in between. The CDR3 runs 16 residues. The CDR3 nucleotides read TGTGCCACCAGCAGAGATCGGCAGCTCGAAGGATACGAGCAGTACTTC. Protein sequence: CATSRDRQLEGYEQYF.

Only one count was recorded for this clonotype. This sequence joins TRBV28 and TRBJ1-2; a weak D match, TRBD1 (6 bases). The CDR3 spans 15 residues. The germline V gene has CDR1 MDHEN and CDR2 SYDVKM. V was shortened by 5 bases and J by 6 bases, with 19 bases between the two germline ends. The CDR3 DNA reads TGTGCCAGCAGTCCCGGGGGCAGTGGAGCTGATGGCTACACCTTC. It yields the protein CASSPGGSGADGYTF.

The chain uses TRBV12-3 or TRBV12-4 and TRBJ2-1; possibly TRBD2 for D (5 bases). This CDR3 spans 14 amino acids. The germline V and J ends were trimmed by 2 bases and 6 bases, with 11 bases remaining between them. The CDR3 is CASSLRLGGNEQFF. CDR3 in DNA: TGTGCCAGCAGTTTACGTCTAGGAGGCAATGAGCAGTTCTTC.

The chain joins TRBV7-9 to TRBJ2-3; 9 nucleotides match TRBD1. Germline V lookup: CDR1 SEHNR, CDR2 FQNEAQ (reference sequence). The CDR3 sequence is 16 residues long. V lost 5 bases and J lost 2; bases outside the gene matches: 8. The CDR3 sequence is CASSPPQGADTDTQYF. In DNA, the CDR3 is TGTGCCAGCAGCCCACCACAGGGGGCAGACACAGATACGCAGTATTTT. Filled out from reference TRBV7-9 and TRBJ2-3, the complete variable domain reads DTGVSQNPRHKITKRGQNVTFRCDPISEHNRLYWYRQTLGQGPEFLTYFQNEAQLEKSRLLSDRFSAERPKGSFSTLEIQRTEQGDSAMYLCASSPPQGADTDTQYFGPGTRLTVL.